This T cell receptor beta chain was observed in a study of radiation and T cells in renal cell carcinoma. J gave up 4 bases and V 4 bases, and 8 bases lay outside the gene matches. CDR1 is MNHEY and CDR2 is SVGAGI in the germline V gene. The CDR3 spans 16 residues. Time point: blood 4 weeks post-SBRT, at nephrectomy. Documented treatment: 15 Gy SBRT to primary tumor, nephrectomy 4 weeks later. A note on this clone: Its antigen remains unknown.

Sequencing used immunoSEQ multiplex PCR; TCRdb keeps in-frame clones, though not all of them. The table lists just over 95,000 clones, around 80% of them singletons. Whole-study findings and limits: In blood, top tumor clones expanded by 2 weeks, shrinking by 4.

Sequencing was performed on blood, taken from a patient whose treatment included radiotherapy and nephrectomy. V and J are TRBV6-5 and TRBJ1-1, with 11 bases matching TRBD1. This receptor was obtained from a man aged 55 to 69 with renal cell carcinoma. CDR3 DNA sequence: TGTGCCAGCAGTTCTCTTCTAGGGACAGGGGGCACTGAAGCTTTCTTT. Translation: CASSSLLGTGGTEAFF.